This TCR beta chain was observed in a study of T cells in Graves' hyperthyroidism and ophthalmopathy. Study-level findings and limits: Most expanded thyroid clonotypes above 0.001 recurred in blood. A 13 V-J model separated ophthalmopathy from stable hyperthyroidism.

This CDR3 has 13 amino acids. Germline V gene sequence: CDR1 DFQATT, CDR2 SNEGSKA (reference sequence). The sample holds a few counts of this clonotype. The antigen is not known. Diagnostic decisions used clinical symptoms, serum thyroxine and TRAb, thyroid ultrasound and orbital computed tomography. Extraction of PBMCs used roughly 9.4 ml of fresh peripheral blood. Researchers amplified the TCR beta CDR3 regions from RNA transcripts. First-round RT-PCR targeting the TCR CDR3 was performed with the HTBI primer set. MiXCR, applied by TCRdb to the multiplex PCR reads, yields one record per CDR3 protein. The profile covers roughly 740,000 distinct CDR3 sequences, with about 16% appearing a single time and under 8.5% taken by the ten largest.

Sample: blood. The sequence derives from a man aged 18 to 35 with Graves' hyperthyroidism. The chain recombines TRBV20-1 with TRBJ2-7; the match to TRBD1 covers 10 bases. The CDR3 here is CSLRTGGSYEQYF. The DNA of the CDR3 is TGCAGCCTTAGGACAGGGGGGTCCTACGAGCAGTACTTC.